This passage covers 10 T cell receptor beta chains from one sample sequenced in a study of blood T cell repertoires in COVID-19. Here immunoSEQ multiplex PCR was the method, and the copy in TCRdb shows in-frame clones only, minus some. Of more than 85,000 clones listed, 90% are singletons. Material for sequencing was peripheral blood. Receptor source: a man aged 55 to 70 with acute or convalescent COVID-19.

The chain combines TRBV29-1 with TRBJ2-1; 9 nucleotides line up with TRBD1. This CDR3 spans 15 amino acids. V lost 2 bases to trimming and J lost 10 bases; unmatched junction nucleotides: 12. Germline V gene data show CDR1 as SQVTM and CDR2 as ANQGSEA. The CDR3 loop reads CSVERGGQGLREQFF. The CDR3 DNA follows: TGCAGCGTTGAAAGGGGGGGACAGGGACTCAGGGAGCAGTTCTTC.

The chain is built from TRBV11-3 and TRBJ2-7; TRBD1 might be the D (6 bases). Germline CDR1 and CDR2: SGHNT and YENEEA. The CDR3 covers 15 residues. V was clipped by 0 bases and J by 2 bases, with 11 bases between them. DNA for the CDR3: TGTGCCAGCAGCTTAGATAGGGGGACAACCTACGAGCAGTACTTC. Residues: CASSLDRGTTYEQYF.

This rearrangement joins TRBV19 to TRBJ2-3; a possible D gene is TRBD1 (5 bases). The CDR3 is made up of 12 amino acids. V was pared by 3 bases and J by 5 bases, with 6 bases between. Germline-derived CDR1 and CDR2 are LNHDA and SQIVND (reference sequence). The CDR3 spells CASSIQGDTQYF. CDR3 DNA: TGTGCCAGTAGTATTCAGGGAGATACGCAGTATTTT.

The rearrangement joins TRBV5-4 to TRBJ1-4; TRBD1 matches 10 bases. Per the germline V gene, CDR1 is SGHNT and CDR2 is YYREEE (reference sequence). V shed 2 bases and J 8 bases; nucleotides not matched to a gene: 6. The CDR3 runs to 15 residues. Here the CDR3 DNA reads TGTGCCAGCAGCTTCGGGACAGGGGATGACGAAAAACTGTTTTTT. It is translated as CASSFGTGDDEKLFF.

The chain is built from TRBV30 and TRBJ2-5, with 8 bases that match TRBD1. Germline trimming cut 7 bases from V and 5 bases from J; bases unmatched to any gene: 12. The germline gives CDR1 GTSNPN, CDR2 SVGIG (reference sequence). This CDR3 contains 14 residues. CDR3 protein: CASMRTGSVETQYF. CDR3 bases: TGTGCCTCCATGCGGACAGGGTCAGTTGAGACCCAGTACTTC.

This chain connects TRBV28 to TRBJ1-6, with TRBD1 as a possible D gene (6 bases). V was cut by 6 bases and J by 5 bases, with 14 bases left in between. CDR3 length: 15 amino acids. Germline CDR1 MDHEN, CDR2 SYDVKM. The CDR3, as DNA: TGTGCCAGCAGCCCACACCGGGACAATAATTCACCCCTCCACTTT. Amino acids: CASSPHRDNNSPLHF.

The chain couples TRBV12-3 or TRBV12-4 to TRBJ2-1; weak D call: TRBD2 (6 bases). V was trimmed by 5 bases and J by 4 bases, leaving 9 bases between them. The CDR3 length is 13 residues. CDR3 nucleotides: TGTGCCAGCAGTGAGACTAGATACAATGAGCAGTTCTTC. Translated: CASSETRYNEQFF.

V gene TRBV4-3 combines with J gene TRBJ2-5; perhaps TRBD1 as D (5 bases). The CDR3 is 14 residues long. Between the trimmed V and J ends, which lost 0 bases and 4 bases, there was a span of 9 bases. Germline lookup yields CDR1 LGHNA and CDR2 YSLEER. The CDR3, as DNA: TGCGCCAGCAGCCAAGAACACAGGAGAGAGACCCAGTACTTC. Translated: CASSQEHRRETQYF.

The rearrangement uses TRBV11-1 and TRBJ2-3; 11 nucleotides align to TRBD2. V lost 5 bases and J lost 6; bases outside the gene matches: 4. CDR1 is SGHAT and CDR2 is FQDESV in the germline V gene (reference sequence). This CDR3 region has 14 residues. CDR3 amino acids: CASSTTSGSDTQYF. DNA of the CDR3: TGTGCCAGCAGCACTACTAGCGGGAGTGATACGCAGTATTTT. The whole variable domain, remainder taken from reference TRBV11-1 and TRBJ2-3, is EAEVAQSPRYKITEKSQAVAFWCDPISGHATLYWYRQILGQGPELLVQFQDESVVDDSQLPKDRFSAERLKGVDSTLKIQPAELGDSAMYLCASSTTSGSDTQYFGPGTRLTVL.

The V call is TRBV5-4, the J call TRBJ2-5; TRBD1 is a possible D gene (8 bases). The V gene's germline CDR1 is SGHNT and CDR2 YYREEE (reference sequence). V gave up 0 bases and J gave up 1 base, with 16 bases separating them. This CDR3 comprises 17 residues. CDR3 protein: CASSLGNRGGFQETQYF. The CDR3, as DNA: TGTGCCAGCAGCTTGGGGAACAGGGGGGGCTTCCAAGAGACCCAGTACTTC.